This TCR beta chain was documented in a study of T cells in Graves' hyperthyroidism and ophthalmopathy. Study-level findings and limits: A model using 13 V-J features told ophthalmopathy apart from stable hyperthyroidism.

Exclusion followed for patients with uncontrolled infection, other autoimmune disease, pregnancy or lactation. Clinical symptoms, serum thyroxine, TRAb, thyroid ultrasound and orbital computed tomography informed diagnoses. Fresh peripheral blood, 8 to 10 ml, was the source of the PBMCs. TCR beta CDR3 regions were amplified from RNA transcripts. The study used the HTBI primer set for a first-round RT-PCR of the TCR CDR3. TCRdb re-called the multiplex PCR reads with MiXCR, one entry per CDR3 protein. The table lists some 460,000 distinct CDR3 sequences, 15% to 17% of them singletons. Concerning this clonotype: Its specificity is unknown.

Germline V gives CDR1 SGHTA, CDR2 FQGNSA. This CDR3 comprises 13 residues. The V end was cut by 7 bases, the J end by 6 bases, with 16 bases between. The chain uses TRBV7-2 and TRBJ2-7; perhaps TRBD1 as D (7 bases). What was sequenced was blood. The TCR sequence derives from a woman younger than 30 with Graves' hyperthyroidism. The DNA of the CDR3 is TGTGCCAGCACGAACTGGAGGGGGCGCGAGCAGTACTTC. The encoded protein is CASTNWRGREQYF. Complete variable domain (other parts from reference TRBV7-2 and TRBJ2-7): GAGVSQSPSNKVTEKGKDVELRCDPISGHTALYWYRQSLGQGLEFLIYFQGNSAPDKSGLPSDRFSAERTGGSVSTLTIQRTQQEDSAVYLCASTNWRGREQYFGPGTRLTVT.